This TCR beta chain was documented in a study of blood T cell repertoires in COVID-19. For the study at large: Specimens from acute and convalescent COVID-19 originated in the United States, Italy and Spain. T cells, B-cell-depleted T cells, or PBMCs supplied cDNA or gDNA.

Worth noting for this clone: This same CDR3 is encoded by further DNA sequences in the sample.

V lost 4 bases and J lost 0, with 3 bases in between. The CDR3 is 12 residues long. Germline V gene data show CDR1 as SGHRS and CDR2 as YFSETQ. Libraries were prepared by immunoSEQ multiplex PCR; TCRdb keeps only in-frame clonotypes and omits some of them. The sample consists of about 70,000 clones, 80% to 90% of them appearing once. J is TRBJ2-3 and V is TRBV5-1; no definite D call. The specimen was peripheral blood. This clonotype was obtained from a man older than 75 with acute or convalescent COVID-19. The CDR3 reads CASSLSTDTQYF. The CDR3 DNA is TGCGCCAGCAGCCTAAGCACAGATACGCAGTATTTT.